Below are 9 T cell receptor beta chains sequenced from a single sample in a study of T cells in localized non-small cell lung cancer. The repertoire was sequenced with immunoSEQ multiplex PCR; TCRdb's copy has only in-frame clones and lacks some. Among approximately 2,000 clones, approximately 25% were seen once, and the ten largest hold roughly 15%. Sequencing used normal lung tissue next to the tumor, obtained before any cancer treatment. These receptors were taken from a female donor at least 60 years old with stage III squamous cell lung carcinoma.

The sample holds a few counts of this clone. The chain has TRBV9 and TRBJ1-5; D not certain. The V gene lost 4 bases and the J gene lost 2 bases, with 13 bases spanning the gap. This CDR3 is 15 amino acids long. The germline V gene encodes CDR1 SGDLS and CDR2 YYNGEE. Written as DNA, the CDR3 is TGTGCCAGCAGCCGTGGCGGAGAGGGCAATCAGCCCCAGCATTTT. Its translation: CASSRGGEGNQPQHF.

The V and J genes are TRBV5-1 and TRBJ2-2, with TRBD1 matching 10 bases. There are 17 residues in the CDR3. V was clipped by 1 base and J by 3 bases; unmatched bases: 6. The germline CDR1 and CDR2 sequences are SGHRS and YFSETQ. CDR3 bases: TGCGCCAGCAGCTTGACGGGACAGGGGCCCTACACCGGGGAGCTGTTTTTT. Its translation: CASSLTGQGPYTGELFF.

By share, this clone ranks as large. The chain couples TRBV9 to TRBJ2-3; D is perhaps TRBD1 (5 bases). This CDR3 has 15 amino acids. V was cut by 5 bases and J by 4 bases, with 17 bases left in between. Looked up from germline, CDR1 is SGDLS and CDR2 is YYNGEE. In DNA form, the CDR3 reads TGTGCCAGCAGTAGGGCAGGGTCGGTTTCAGATACGCAGTATTTT. It translates to CASSRAGSVSDTQYF. The full variable domain, rest sourced from reference TRBV9 and TRBJ2-3, is DSGVTQTPKHLITATGQRVTLRCSPRSGDLSVYWYQQSLDQGLQFLIQYYNGEERAKGNILERFSAQQFPDLHSELNLSSLELGDSALYFCASSRAGSVSDTQYFGPGTRLTVL.

This clone was observed a handful of times. The chain has TRBV11-3 and TRBJ2-3; D is ambiguous. The CDR3 contains 14 residues. With 0 bases removed from V and 2 bases from J, the gap between germline ends came to 6 bases. The germline V gene has CDR1 SGHNT and CDR2 YENEEA. CDR3 sequence reads: CASSLDALTDTQYF. The CDR3 DNA reads TGTGCCAGCAGCTTAGACGCCCTCACAGATACGCAGTATTTT.

This chain connects TRBV6-8 to TRBJ1-1, with 8 bases lining up with TRBD1. The germline CDR1 and CDR2 sequences are MNHGY and SAAAGT. The CDR3 has 12 residues. V gave up 2 bases and J gave up 8 bases; unmatched junction bases: 1. The DNA for the CDR3 is TGTGCCAGCAGTTACCGGACAGGGGAAGCTTTCTTT. This sequence encodes CASSYRTGEAFF.

This clone is labeled medium-sized (0.01 to 0.1%). V and J are TRBV12-2 and TRBJ2-7; the D call of TRBD2 is as the table states it, not checked on the DNA. TRBV12-2 is recorded as a pseudogene. The CDR3 consists of 18 residues. The DNA of the CDR3 is TGTGCCACCGCGGGCGGGACTAGCGGGGGAGGAAGCTCCTACGAGCAGTACTTC. This encodes CATAGGTSGGGSSYEQYF.

This clone was observed a handful of times. The chain carries TRBV6-8 and TRBJ1-4; D remains ambiguous. The length of the CDR3 is 18 residues. Trimming removed 0 bases at V and 0 bases at J, with 14 bases between. From germline, CDR1 is MNHGY and CDR2 SAAAGT. The CDR3 nucleotides read TGTGCCAGCAGTTACTCGCTTTCTCTGACTGCAACTAATGAAAAACTGTTTTTT. Protein sequence: CASSYSLSLTATNEKLFF.

This clone has a handful of counts. The chain carries TRBV6-8 and TRBJ2-7, with 10 bases fitting TRBD2. V lost 5 bases and J lost 4; bases outside the gene matches: 8. The CDR3 covers 15 residues. CDR1 is MNHGY and CDR2 is SAAAGT in the germline V gene. DNA of the CDR3: TGTGCCAGCAGTACCTCTAGCGGGGGTATATACGAGCAGTACTTC. Translating gives CASSTSSGGIYEQYF.

This rearrangement joins TRBV5-1 to TRBJ2-7; possible D gene TRBD2, 6 bases. V gave up 6 bases and J gave up 2 bases, with 15 bases separating them. The germline CDR1 and CDR2 sequences are SGHRS and YFSETQ. CDR3 length: 14 residues. The CDR3 protein is CASTRDANTYEQYF. As DNA, the CDR3 is TGCGCCAGCACGCGGGACGCTAATACCTACGAGCAGTACTTC.